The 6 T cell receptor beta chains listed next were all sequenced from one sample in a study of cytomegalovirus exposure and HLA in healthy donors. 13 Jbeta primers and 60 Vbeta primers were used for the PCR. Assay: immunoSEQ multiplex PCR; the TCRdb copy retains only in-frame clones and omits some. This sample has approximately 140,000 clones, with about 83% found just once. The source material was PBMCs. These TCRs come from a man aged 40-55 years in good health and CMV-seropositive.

The CDR3 region is CATRPTIYSNQPQHF. The DNA for the CDR3 is TGTGCCACCAGACCGACAATTTATAGCAATCAGCCCCAGCATTTT. V is TRBV15 and J is TRBJ1-5; no definite D call. Per germline, CDR1 LNHNV and CDR2 YYDKDF (reference sequence). The CDR3 has 15 amino acids. Trimming pared 6 bases from V and 0 bases from J, leaving 12 bases between.

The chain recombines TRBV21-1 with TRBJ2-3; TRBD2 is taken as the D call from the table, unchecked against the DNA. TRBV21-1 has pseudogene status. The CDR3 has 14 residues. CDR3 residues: CASSKPSCTDTQYF. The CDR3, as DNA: TGTGCCAGCAGCAAACCTAGCTGCACAGATACGCAGTATTTT.

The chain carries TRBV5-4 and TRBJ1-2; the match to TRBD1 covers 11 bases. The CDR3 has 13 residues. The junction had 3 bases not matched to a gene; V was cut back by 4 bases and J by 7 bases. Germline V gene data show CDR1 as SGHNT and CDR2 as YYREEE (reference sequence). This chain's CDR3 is CASSTGTGGGYTF. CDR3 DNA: TGTGCCAGCAGCACAGGGACAGGGGGTGGCTACACCTTC.

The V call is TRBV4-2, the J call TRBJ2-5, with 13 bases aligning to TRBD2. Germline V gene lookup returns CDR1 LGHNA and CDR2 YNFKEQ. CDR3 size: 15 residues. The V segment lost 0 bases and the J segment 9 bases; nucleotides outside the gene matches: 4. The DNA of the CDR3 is TGTGCCAGCAGCCAAGAAACTAGCGGGAGGGCCCCCCAGTACTTC. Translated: CASSQETSGRAPQYF.

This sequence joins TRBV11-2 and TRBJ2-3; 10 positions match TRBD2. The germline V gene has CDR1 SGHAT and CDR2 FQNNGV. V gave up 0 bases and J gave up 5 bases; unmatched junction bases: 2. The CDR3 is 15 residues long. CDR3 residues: CASSLDLAGVDTQYF. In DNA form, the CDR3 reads TGTGCCAGCAGCTTAGATCTAGCGGGAGTAGATACGCAGTATTTT.

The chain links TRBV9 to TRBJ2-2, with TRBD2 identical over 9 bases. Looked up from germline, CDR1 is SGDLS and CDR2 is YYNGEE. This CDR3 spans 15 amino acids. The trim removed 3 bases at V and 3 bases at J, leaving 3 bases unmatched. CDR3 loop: CASSETSGDTGELFF. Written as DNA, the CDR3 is TGTGCCAGCAGCGAGACTAGCGGAGACACCGGGGAGCTGTTTTTT.